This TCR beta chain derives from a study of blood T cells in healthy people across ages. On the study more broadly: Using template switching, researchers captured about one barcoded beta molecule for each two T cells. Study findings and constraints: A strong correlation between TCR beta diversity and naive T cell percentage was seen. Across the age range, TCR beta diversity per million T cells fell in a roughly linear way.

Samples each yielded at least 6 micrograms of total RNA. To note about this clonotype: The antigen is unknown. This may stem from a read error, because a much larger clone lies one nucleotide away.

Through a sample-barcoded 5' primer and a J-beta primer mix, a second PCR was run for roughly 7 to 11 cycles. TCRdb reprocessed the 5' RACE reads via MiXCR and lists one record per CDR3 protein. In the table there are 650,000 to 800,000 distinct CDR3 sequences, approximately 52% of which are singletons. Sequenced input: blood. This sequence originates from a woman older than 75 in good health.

In nucleotides, the CDR3 is TGCGTCAGCAGCTCAACGGACAGAAACAATGAGCAGTTCTTC. As protein: CVSSSTDRNNEQFF. V gene TRBV5-1 combines with J gene TRBJ2-1; D possibly corresponds to TRBD1 (6 bases). CDR3 length: 14 residues. Per germline, CDR1 SGHRS and CDR2 YFSETQ.